The clone carrying this T cell receptor beta chain was seen a handful of times. The sorted Tregs were CD4+CD25+CD127-/low cells. TCRdb itself ran the 5' RACE reads through MiXCR, one entry per CDR3 protein. This table holds approximately 50,000 distinct CDR3 sequences, around 20% found once. Germline-derived CDR1 and CDR2 are SGHRS and YFSETQ. This CDR3 is 15 amino acids long. The V gene lost 0 bases and the J gene lost 2 bases, with 9 bases spanning the gap. Sequences were obtained from tumor-infiltrating Tregs sorted from the breast tumor. The sequence was collected from a female donor with breast cancer. The chain is built from TRBV5-1 and TRBJ2-1; no clear D. CDR3 in amino acids: CASSLGVGPYNEQFF. The CDR3 DNA reads as TGCGCCAGCAGCTTGGGGGTCGGACCCTACAATGAGCAGTTCTTC.